The clone carrying this T cell receptor (beta chain) was seen at least ten times. Antigen specificity is unknown. From the RT-PCR reads, TCRdb called clonotypes with MiXCR, one entry per CDR3 protein. This sample carries some 540,000 distinct CDR3 sequences, roughly 23% of them seen once, and the ten largest clones take 2.5% to 3%. V dropped 7 bases and J dropped 1; count of bases not matched to a gene: 1. The CDR3 has 13 residues. These data belong to a study of response to subunit inactivated influenza vaccine. Whole-study findings and limits: The study's authors posited that every seasonal influenza vaccination enlists few new T cells.

These data also featured in a second study, about T cells expressing NK-cell markers. That paper states: 5'RACE template switching built TCR beta cDNA with unique molecular identifiers. Sorted CD3+CD56-NKG2C+, CD3+CD56+NKG2C+ and CD3+CD56+NKG2C- T cells supplied the TCR beta repertoires.

The V and J genes are TRBV12-3 or TRBV12-4 and TRBJ2-7; 10 nucleotides align to TRBD2. Here the sequenced sample was CD4+ T cells sorted from PBMCs, taken roughly 12 days after vaccination. The origin of this receptor is a man aged 45-60 years who received an inactivated influenza vaccine. In DNA form, the CDR3 reads TGTGCCAGCATGACTAGCGGGTCCTACGAGCAGTACTTC. This translates into CASMTSGSYEQYF.